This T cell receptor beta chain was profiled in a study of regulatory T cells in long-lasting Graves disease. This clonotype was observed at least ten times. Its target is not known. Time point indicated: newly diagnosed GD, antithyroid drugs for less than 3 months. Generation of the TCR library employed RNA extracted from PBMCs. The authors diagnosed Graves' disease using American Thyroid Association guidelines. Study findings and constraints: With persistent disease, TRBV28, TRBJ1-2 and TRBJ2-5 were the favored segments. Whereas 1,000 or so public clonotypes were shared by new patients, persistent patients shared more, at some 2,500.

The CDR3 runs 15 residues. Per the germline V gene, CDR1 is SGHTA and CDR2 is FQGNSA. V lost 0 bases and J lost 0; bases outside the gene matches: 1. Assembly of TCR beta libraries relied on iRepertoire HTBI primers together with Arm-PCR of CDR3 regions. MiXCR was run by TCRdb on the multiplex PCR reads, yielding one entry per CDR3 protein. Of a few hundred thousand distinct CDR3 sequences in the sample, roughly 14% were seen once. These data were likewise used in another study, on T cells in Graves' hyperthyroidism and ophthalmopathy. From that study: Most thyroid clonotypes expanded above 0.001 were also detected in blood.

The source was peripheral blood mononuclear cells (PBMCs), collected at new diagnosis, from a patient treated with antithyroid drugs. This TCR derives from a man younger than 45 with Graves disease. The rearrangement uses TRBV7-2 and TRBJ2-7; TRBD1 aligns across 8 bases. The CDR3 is CASSLATGASYEQYF. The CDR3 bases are TGTGCCAGCAGCTTAGCGACAGGGGCCTCCTACGAGCAGTACTTC.